One sample yielded the 25 T cell receptor beta chains listed below, sequenced in a study of regulatory and conventional T cells in RAG deficiency. Blood CD4+ CD25-low CD127-high conventional T cells supplied the genomic DNA template. Clones were read by immunoSEQ multiplex PCR, and TCRdb kept only the in-frame ones, dropping some. In the table there are about 12,000 clones, 85% to 95% of which are singletons. The data were also submitted as part of a second study, on regulatory T cells. From that second work: The primer mix had 52 TRBV and 13 TRBJ primers.

Specimen: CD4+ effector T cells sorted from blood. Source of these receptors: a human donor in good health.

V gene TRBV20-1 combines with J gene TRBJ2-5, with D maybe TRBD2 (5 bases). Trimming took 0 bases from V and 13 from J, leaving 12 bases between them. CDR3 length: 11 amino acids. Germline lookup yields CDR1 DFQATT and CDR2 SNEGSKA (reference sequence). The CDR3 DNA reads as TGCAGTGCTAGAGAAGACTATGGATCGTACTTC. It encodes CSAREDYGSYF.

The chain uses TRBV5-6 and TRBJ1-3, with D tentatively TRBD1 (6 bases). Trimming stripped 4 bases from V and 0 bases from J, with 14 bases between. There are 16 residues in the CDR3. Germline V CDR1 and CDR2: SGHDT, YYEEEE. CDR3 loop: CASSLTGTHSGNTIYF. The DNA for the CDR3 is TGTGCCAGCAGCCTCACAGGGACCCACTCTGGAAACACCATATATTTT.

This chain links TRBV30 with TRBJ1-2; D call uncertain. The V end lost 1 base, the J end lost 0 bases, and 9 bases lay between the germline ends. Germline assignment: CDR1 GTSNPN and CDR2 SVGIG (reference sequence). The CDR3 has 14 residues. The CDR3 region is CAWSGGTANYGYTF. CDR3 bases: TGTGCCTGGAGTGGGGGAACGGCTAACTATGGCTACACCTTC.

The chain carries TRBV9 and TRBJ2-2, with D perhaps given as TRBD1 or TRBD2 (5 bases each). This CDR3 region has 14 residues. V dropped 1 base and J dropped 6 bases, with 10 bases sitting between them. The germline V gene encodes CDR1 SGDLS and CDR2 YYNGEE. CDR3 nucleotide sequence: TGTGCCAGCAGCGTAAACGGGGCGGCCGGGGAGCTGTTTTTT. Its protein is CASSVNGAAGELFF. Full variable domain (remainder filled in from reference TRBV9 and TRBJ2-2): DSGVTQTPKHLITATGQRVTLRCSPRSGDLSVYWYQQSLDQGLQFLIQYYNGEERAKGNILERFSAQQFPDLHSELNLSSLELGDSALYFCASSVNGAAGELFFGEGSRLTVL.

The chain links TRBV28 to TRBJ2-7; TRBD2 aligns across 9 bases. V lost 5 bases and J lost 4; bases outside the gene matches: 12. Germline CDR1 is MDHEN and CDR2 is SYDVKM. There are 16 residues in the CDR3. The CDR3 sequence: CASSGVSEREAYEQYF. The DNA of the CDR3 is TGTGCCAGCAGTGGAGTGTCTGAGCGGGAGGCGTACGAGCAGTACTTC.

This clone was seen once. This chain connects TRBV10-3 to TRBJ2-3; D is unresolved. The V end lost 2 bases, the J end lost 7 bases, and 13 bases lay between the germline ends. The germline V gene has CDR1 ENHRY and CDR2 SYGVKD. CDR3 length: 14 amino acids. This CDR3 reads CAISEKDVGYTQYF. CDR3 in DNA: TGTGCCATCAGTGAGAAGGACGTGGGCTATACGCAGTATTTT.

The rearrangement uses TRBV7-6 and TRBJ2-5, with 7 bases lining up with TRBD1. V shed 4 bases and J 4 bases; nucleotides not matched to a gene: 3. Germline V lookup: CDR1 SGHVS, CDR2 FNYEAQ. CDR3 size: 13 residues. In nucleotides, the CDR3 is TGTGCCAGCAGCTCGGGACAGTTAGAGACCCAGTACTTC. This translates into CASSSGQLETQYF.

This clone was detected only once. The chain has TRBV18 and TRBJ1-2, with D unresolved. V dropped 6 bases and J dropped 8 bases, with 16 bases sitting between them. From germline, CDR1 is KGHSH and CDR2 LQKENI. CDR3 size: 13 residues. The DNA for the CDR3 is TGTGCCAGCTCCCCTGAGCCGCGGGGAGGCTACACCTTC. It is translated as CASSPEPRGGYTF.

The rearrangement uses TRBV27 and TRBJ2-7, with TRBD1 identical over 9 bases. Per germline, CDR1 MNHEY and CDR2 SMNVEV (reference sequence). Trimming removed 5 bases from V and 1 base from J; junction bases left unmatched: 12. The CDR3 is 17 residues long. The CDR3 DNA reads TGTGCCAGCAGTGCCCAGACCGGGACAGGGACTTCCTACGAGCAGTACTTC. Its translation is CASSAQTGTGTSYEQYF.

The gene calls are TRBV19 and TRBJ2-2; D tentatively fits TRBD1 or TRBD2 (5 bases each). From germline, CDR1 is LNHDA and CDR2 SQIVND (reference sequence). The CDR3 runs 15 residues. Trimming took off 1 base at V and 5 bases at J, with 11 bases between the two ends. The CDR3 loop is CASSIAGGKTGELFF. The CDR3 DNA reads as TGTGCCAGTAGTATAGCTGGGGGTAAGACCGGGGAGCTGTTTTTT.

The genes are TRBV30 and TRBJ1-2, with 11 nucleotides matching TRBD1. The CDR3 totals 12 residues. The V segment lost 5 bases and the J segment 7 bases; nucleotides outside the gene matches: 3. Germline V gene data show CDR1 as GTSNPN and CDR2 as SVGIG (reference sequence). CDR3 protein: CAWDGTGGGYTF. The CDR3 coding sequence is TGTGCCTGGGACGGGACAGGGGGTGGCTACACCTTC.

The J gene is TRBJ1-5, the V gene TRBV2; 10 positions match TRBD1. The V gene end was trimmed by 5 bases and the J gene end by 4 bases; junction bases not matched to a gene: 5. This CDR3 is 15 amino acids long. Germline assignment: CDR1 SNHLY and CDR2 FYNNEI. The CDR3 is CASSTPGQGNQPQHF. CDR3 bases: TGTGCCAGCAGTACCCCGGGACAGGGGAATCAGCCCCAGCATTTT.

CDR3 nucleotide sequence: TGTGCCATCAGTGAGTCGATCGGGACCACCTATGGCTACACCTTC. It codes for CAISESIGTTYGYTF. This chain uses TRBV10-3 with TRBJ1-2; a possible D gene is TRBD1 (5 bases). CDR3 size: 15 residues. CDR1 and CDR2 (germline): ENHRY, SYGVKD. V was pared by 0 bases and J by 4 bases, with 12 bases between.

This rearrangement joins TRBV2 to TRBJ2-1; a weak D match, TRBD1 (5 bases). Trimming removed 2 bases at V and 6 bases at J, with 14 bases between. The CDR3 runs 15 residues. The V gene's germline CDR1 is SNHLY and CDR2 FYNNEI. CDR3 protein: CASSESGGAANEQFF. The CDR3 DNA sequence: TGTGCCAGCAGTGAATCGGGTGGGGCCGCCAATGAGCAGTTCTTC. Filled out from reference TRBV2 and TRBJ2-1, the complete variable domain reads EPEVTQTPSHQVTQMGQEVILRCVPISNHLYFYWYRQILGQKVEFLVSFYNNEISEKSEIFDDQFSVERPDGSNFTLKIRSTKLEDSAMYFCASSESGGAANEQFFGPGTRLTVL.

The V call is TRBV5-4, the J call TRBJ1-5; D perhaps matches TRBD1 (6 bases). CDR1 is SGHNT, CDR2 YYREEE, per germline (reference sequence). The CDR3 is 14 residues long. V was shortened by 4 bases and J by 6 bases, with 14 bases between the two germline ends. The CDR3 reads CASSRQDRGQPQHF. The CDR3 region has the DNA TGTGCCAGCAGCCGACAGGACCGGGGTCAGCCCCAGCATTTT.

This rearrangement joins TRBV6-1 to TRBJ1-5; possibly TRBD1 for D (5 bases). Per germline, CDR1 MNHNS and CDR2 SASEGT. V lost 2 bases to trimming and J lost 5 bases, with 13 bases between them. The CDR3 is 15 residues long. The CDR3 DNA follows: TGTGCCAGCAGTGAAAGTATGGGACGGCATCAGCCCCAGCATTTT. Amino acid sequence: CASSESMGRHQPQHF.

V is TRBV5-1 and J is TRBJ2-7; 9 bases are a match to TRBD1. Germline lookup yields CDR1 SGHRS and CDR2 YFSETQ. The CDR3 has 15 residues. Losses at the gene ends were 5 bases for V and 3 bases for J; bases not matched to a gene: 9. The chain's CDR3 is CASSSNPGQGYEQYF. In DNA form, the CDR3 reads TGCGCCAGCAGTTCAAATCCGGGACAGGGCTACGAGCAGTACTTC.

This clone has a handful of counts. V and J are TRBV10-3 and TRBJ2-7; TRBD1 is a possible D gene (6 bases). This CDR3 has 12 residues. Trimming left V 3 bases short and J 4 bases short, with 7 bases between. Germline values: CDR1 ENHRY, CDR2 SYGVKD. CDR3 loop: CAISDRGYEQYF. The CDR3 DNA reads TGTGCCATCAGTGACAGGGGTTACGAGCAGTACTTC.

The V and J genes are TRBV5-1 and TRBJ1-4; the match to TRBD1 covers 7 bases. The CDR3 is 16 residues long. The ends lost 0 bases at V and 8 bases at J; junction bases unmatched: 10. Germline V gives CDR1 SGHRS, CDR2 YFSETQ. The CDR3 DNA reads TGCGCCAGCAGCTTGGGTAGTAGGGGGCCAGACGAAAAACTGTTTTTT. It encodes CASSLGSRGPDEKLFF. Based on the CDR3 plus reference TRBV5-1 and TRBJ1-4, the full variable domain is KAGVTQTPRYLIKTRGQQVTLSCSPISGHRSVSWYQQTPGQGLQFLFEYFSETQRNKGNFPGRFSGRQFSNSRSEMNVSTLELGDSALYLCASSLGSRGPDEKLFFGSGTQLSVL.

The CDR3 DNA is TGTGCCAGCAGTAGAGCCGGGACTAGCCGCCGCGGGGAGCTGTTTTTT. This encodes CASSRAGTSRRGELFF. V usage is TRBV27 and J usage is TRBJ2-2, with 9 bases that match TRBD2. Germline loops: CDR1 MNHEY, CDR2 SMNVEV (reference sequence). Trimming took 5 bases from V and 7 from J; bases not matched to a gene: 11. This CDR3 region has 16 residues.

The chain has TRBV19 and TRBJ2-7; 9 bases line up with TRBD1. The trim removed 3 bases at V and 3 bases at J, leaving 6 bases unmatched. Germline assignment: CDR1 LNHDA and CDR2 SQIVND (reference sequence). This CDR3 is built from 15 residues. The CDR3 nucleotides read TGTGCCAGTAGTATCACGGGACAGGGCCTCTACGAGCAGTACTTC. Protein: CASSITGQGLYEQYF.

The chain links TRBV27 to TRBJ1-5; 8 bases map to TRBD1. Germline V CDR1 and CDR2: MNHEY, SMNVEV (reference sequence). The CDR3 sequence is 16 residues long. J lost 0 bases, V lost 8 bases, and 9 bases had no gene match. For the CDR3, the DNA is TGTGCCAGCCGGAAGGGACAGGCATATAGCAATCAGCCCCAGCATTTT. This translates into CASRKGQAYSNQPQHF.

The chain carries TRBV5-4 and TRBJ2-7, with D uncertain. V lost 3 bases to trimming and J lost 3 bases, with 4 bases between them. CDR3 length: 11 residues. The germline gives CDR1 SGHNT, CDR2 YYREEE (reference sequence). CDR3 protein: CASSSVYEQYF. CDR3 sequence (DNA): TGTGCCAGCAGCTCAGTCTACGAGCAGTACTTC.

V and J are TRBV6-5 and TRBJ1-4; possibly TRBD1 for D (6 bases). The CDR3 has 15 residues. The germline V gene encodes CDR1 MNHEY and CDR2 SVGAGI. Between the trimmed V and J ends, which lost 2 bases and 5 bases, there was a span of 12 bases. CDR3 bases: TGTGCCAGCAGTTACCGGACAGCTAGAAATGAAAAACTGTTTTTT. It encodes CASSYRTARNEKLFF.

Only a few counts were recorded for this clone. This chain links TRBV5-1 with TRBJ2-4, with 8 nucleotides matching TRBD1. V lost 4 bases, J lost 0 bases, and 6 bases stayed unmatched. The length of the CDR3 is 16 residues. Germline V gene lookup returns CDR1 SGHRS and CDR2 YFSETQ. The CDR3 protein is CASSPRQGLAKNIQYF. In DNA form, the CDR3 reads TGCGCCAGCAGCCCGAGACAGGGGCTAGCCAAAAACATTCAGTACTTC. Complete variable domain (other parts from reference TRBV5-1 and TRBJ2-4): KAGVTQTPRYLIKTRGQQVTLSCSPISGHRSVSWYQQTPGQGLQFLFEYFSETQRNKGNFPGRFSGRQFSNSRSEMNVSTLELGDSALYLCASSPRQGLAKNIQYFGAGTRLSVL.